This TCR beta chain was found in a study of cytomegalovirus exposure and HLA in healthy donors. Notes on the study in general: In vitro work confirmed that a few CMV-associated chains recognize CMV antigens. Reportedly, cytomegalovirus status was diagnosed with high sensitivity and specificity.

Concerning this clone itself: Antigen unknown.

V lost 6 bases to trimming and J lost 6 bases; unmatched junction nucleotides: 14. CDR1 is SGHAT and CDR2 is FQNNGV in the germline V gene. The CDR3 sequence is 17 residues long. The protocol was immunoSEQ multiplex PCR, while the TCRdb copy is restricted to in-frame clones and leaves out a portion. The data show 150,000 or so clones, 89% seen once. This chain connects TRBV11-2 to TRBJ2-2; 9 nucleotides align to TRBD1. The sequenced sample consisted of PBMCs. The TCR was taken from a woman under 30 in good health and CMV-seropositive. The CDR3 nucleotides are TGTGCCAGCAGGACACTGTTCGGGACAGGGTTGGCCGGGGAGCTGTTTTTT. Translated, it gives CASRTLFGTGLAGELFF.